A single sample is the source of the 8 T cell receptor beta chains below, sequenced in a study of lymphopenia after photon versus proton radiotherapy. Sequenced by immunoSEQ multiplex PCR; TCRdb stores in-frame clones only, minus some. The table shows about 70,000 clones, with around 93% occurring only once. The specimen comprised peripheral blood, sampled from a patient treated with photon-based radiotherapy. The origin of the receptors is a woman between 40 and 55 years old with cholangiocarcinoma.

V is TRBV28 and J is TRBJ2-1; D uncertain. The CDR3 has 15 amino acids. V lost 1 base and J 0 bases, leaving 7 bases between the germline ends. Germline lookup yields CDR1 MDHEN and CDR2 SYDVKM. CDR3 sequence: CASSLLSSSYNEQFF. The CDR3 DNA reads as TGTGCCAGCAGTTTATTAAGCAGCTCCTACAATGAGCAGTTCTTC.

This CDR3 reads CAARRGTGNYGYTF. The CDR3 nucleotides read TGTGCCGCCCGGCGTGGGACAGGGAACTATGGCTACACCTTC. The V call is TRBV28, the J call TRBJ1-2; 9 bases are shared with TRBD1. From germline, CDR1 is MDHEN and CDR2 SYDVKM. This CDR3 is 14 amino acids long. V lost 11 bases, J lost 2 bases, and 9 bases stayed unmatched.

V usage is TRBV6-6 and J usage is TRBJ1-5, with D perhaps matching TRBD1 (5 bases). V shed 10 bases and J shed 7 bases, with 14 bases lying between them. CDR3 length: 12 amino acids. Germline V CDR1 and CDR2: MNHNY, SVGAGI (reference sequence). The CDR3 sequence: CAIRGAGQPQHF. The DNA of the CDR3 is TGTGCCATCCGGGGCGCCGGGCAGCCCCAGCATTTT.

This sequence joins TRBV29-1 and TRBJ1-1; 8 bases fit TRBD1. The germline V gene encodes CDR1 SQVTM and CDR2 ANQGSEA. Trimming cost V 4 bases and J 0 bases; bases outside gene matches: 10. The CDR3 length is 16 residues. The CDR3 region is CSVAGGRGGMNTEAFF. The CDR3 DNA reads TGCAGCGTTGCAGGGGGCAGGGGAGGGATGAACACTGAAGCTTTCTTT.

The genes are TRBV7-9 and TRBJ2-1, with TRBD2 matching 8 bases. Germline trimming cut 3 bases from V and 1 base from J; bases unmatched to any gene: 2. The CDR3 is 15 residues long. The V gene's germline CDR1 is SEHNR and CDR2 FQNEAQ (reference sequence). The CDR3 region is CASSFSGTSYNEQFF. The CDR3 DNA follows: TGTGCCAGCAGCTTTAGCGGGACTTCCTACAATGAGCAGTTCTTC.

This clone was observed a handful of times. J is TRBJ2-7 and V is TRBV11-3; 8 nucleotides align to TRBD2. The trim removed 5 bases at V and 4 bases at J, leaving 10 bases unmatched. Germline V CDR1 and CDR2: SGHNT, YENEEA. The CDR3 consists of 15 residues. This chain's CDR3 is CASSLYSGKEYEQYF. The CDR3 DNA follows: TGTGCCAGCAGCCTATATAGCGGGAAGGAGTACGAGCAGTACTTC.

CDR3 sequence reads: CASREGTGGSPLHF. The DNA for the CDR3 is TGTGCCAGCAGGGAGGGTACAGGGGGATCACCCCTCCACTTT. The chain is built from TRBV9 and TRBJ1-6; TRBD1 matches at 8 bases. The germline V gene has CDR1 SGDLS and CDR2 YYNGEE. The CDR3 loop spans 14 amino acids. After removal of 5 bases from V and 10 bases from J, the junction contained 8 bases not matched to a gene.

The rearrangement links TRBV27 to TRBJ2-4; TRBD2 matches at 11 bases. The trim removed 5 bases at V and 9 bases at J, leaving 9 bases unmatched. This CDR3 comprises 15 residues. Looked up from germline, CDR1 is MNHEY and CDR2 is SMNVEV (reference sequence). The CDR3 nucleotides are TGTGCCAGCAGTCCAACTCCGGGACTAGCGGTCATTCAGTACTTC. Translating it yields CASSPTPGLAVIQYF.